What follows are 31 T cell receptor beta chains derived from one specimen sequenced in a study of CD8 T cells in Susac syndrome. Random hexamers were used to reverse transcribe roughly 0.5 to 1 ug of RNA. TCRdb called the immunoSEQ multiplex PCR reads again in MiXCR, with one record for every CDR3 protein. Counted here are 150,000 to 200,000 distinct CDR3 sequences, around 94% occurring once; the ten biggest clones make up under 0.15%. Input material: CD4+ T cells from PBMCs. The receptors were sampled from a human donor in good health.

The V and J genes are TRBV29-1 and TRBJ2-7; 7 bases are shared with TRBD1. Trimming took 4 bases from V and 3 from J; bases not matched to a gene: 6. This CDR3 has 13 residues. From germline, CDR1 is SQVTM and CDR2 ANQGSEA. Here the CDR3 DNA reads TGCAGCGTTGGTCGGACAGGAATCTACGAGCAGTACTTC. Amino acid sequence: CSVGRTGIYEQYF.

The CDR3 loop reads CASSLIGVNTEAFF. The CDR3 DNA reads as TGCGCCAGCAGCTTGATTGGGGTCAACACTGAAGCTTTCTTT. The J gene is TRBJ1-1, the V gene TRBV5-1; D unclear. The V gene's germline CDR1 is SGHRS and CDR2 YFSETQ. V gave up 1 base and J gave up 2 bases, with 9 bases separating them. The CDR3 has 14 amino acids.

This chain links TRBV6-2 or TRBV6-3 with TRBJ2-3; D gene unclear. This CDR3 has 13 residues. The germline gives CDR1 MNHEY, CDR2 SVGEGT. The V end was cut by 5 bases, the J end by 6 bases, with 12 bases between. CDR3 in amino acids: CASSPRVGDTQYF. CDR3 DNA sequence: TGTGCCAGCAGTCCGAGAGTCGGGGATACGCAGTATTTT.

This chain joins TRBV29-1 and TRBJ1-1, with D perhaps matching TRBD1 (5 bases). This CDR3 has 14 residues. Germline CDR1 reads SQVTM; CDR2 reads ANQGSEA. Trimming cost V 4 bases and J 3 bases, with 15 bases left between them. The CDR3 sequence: CSVGHGRGDTEAFF. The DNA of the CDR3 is TGCAGCGTTGGTCACGGGAGGGGCGACACTGAAGCTTTCTTT.

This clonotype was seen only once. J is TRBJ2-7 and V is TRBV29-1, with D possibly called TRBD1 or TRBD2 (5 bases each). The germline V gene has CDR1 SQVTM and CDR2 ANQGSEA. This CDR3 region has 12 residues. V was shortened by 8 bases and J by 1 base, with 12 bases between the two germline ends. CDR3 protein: CSIRDGSYEQYF. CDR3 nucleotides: TGCAGCATCCGGGACGGATCCTACGAGCAGTACTTC.

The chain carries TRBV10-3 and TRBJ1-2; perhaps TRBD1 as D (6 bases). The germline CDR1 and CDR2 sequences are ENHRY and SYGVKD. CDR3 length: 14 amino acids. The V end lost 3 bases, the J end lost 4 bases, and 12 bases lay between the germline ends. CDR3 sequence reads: CAISERTASYGYTF. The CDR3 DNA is TGTGCCATCAGTGAACGGACAGCCAGCTATGGCTACACCTTC.

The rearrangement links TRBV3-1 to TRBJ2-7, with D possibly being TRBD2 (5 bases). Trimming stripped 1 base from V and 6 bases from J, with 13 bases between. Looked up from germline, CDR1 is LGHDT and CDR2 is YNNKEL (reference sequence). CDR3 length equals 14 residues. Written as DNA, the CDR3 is TGTGCCAGCAGCCAAGTAGCGAGGGCAGGCGAGCAGTACTTC. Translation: CASSQVARAGEQYF.

As DNA, the CDR3 is TGTGCCAGCAGACTGGGGCAGTTGCATGAGCAGTTCTTC. Protein sequence: CASRLGQLHEQFF. The chain employs TRBV12-3 or TRBV12-4 and TRBJ2-1; D is perhaps TRBD1 (5 bases). The CDR3 has 13 amino acids. With 6 bases removed from V and 8 bases from J, the gap between germline ends came to 14 bases.

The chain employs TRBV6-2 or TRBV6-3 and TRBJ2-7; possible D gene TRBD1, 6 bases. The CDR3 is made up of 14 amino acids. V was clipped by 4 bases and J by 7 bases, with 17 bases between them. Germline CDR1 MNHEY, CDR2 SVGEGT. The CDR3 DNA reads TGTGCCAGCAGTTTCACCCGCTACACAGGGGAGCAGTACTTC. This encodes CASSFTRYTGEQYF.

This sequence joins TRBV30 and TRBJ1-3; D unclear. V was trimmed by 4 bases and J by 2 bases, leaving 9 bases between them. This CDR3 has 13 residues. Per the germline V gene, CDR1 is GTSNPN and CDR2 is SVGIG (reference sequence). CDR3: CAWNSGAGNTIYF. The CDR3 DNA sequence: TGTGCCTGGAATTCCGGGGCTGGAAACACCATATATTTT.

The CDR3 loop reads CSALRGRLNTGELFF. The CDR3 DNA reads TGCAGTGCCCTTAGGGGTCGGTTGAACACCGGGGAGCTGTTTTTT. This chain joins TRBV20-1 and TRBJ2-2, with D perhaps TRBD1 (5 bases). CDR3 length: 15 residues. CDR1 and CDR2 from the germline V gene are DFQATT and SNEGSKA (reference sequence). Trimming took off 6 bases at V and 1 base at J, with 15 bases between the two ends.

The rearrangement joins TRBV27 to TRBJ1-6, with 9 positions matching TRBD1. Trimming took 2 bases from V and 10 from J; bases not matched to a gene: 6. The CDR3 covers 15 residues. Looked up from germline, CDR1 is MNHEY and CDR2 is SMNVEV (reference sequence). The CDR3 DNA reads TGTGCCAGCAGTTTAAGCGACAGGGGGAGCTCACCCCTCCACTTT. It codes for CASSLSDRGSSPLHF.

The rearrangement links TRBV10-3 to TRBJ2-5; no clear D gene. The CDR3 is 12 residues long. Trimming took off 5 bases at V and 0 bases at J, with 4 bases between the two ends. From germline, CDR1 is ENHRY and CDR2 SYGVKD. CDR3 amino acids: CAISRDQETQYF. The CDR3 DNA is TGTGCCATCAGTCGGGACCAAGAGACCCAGTACTTC.

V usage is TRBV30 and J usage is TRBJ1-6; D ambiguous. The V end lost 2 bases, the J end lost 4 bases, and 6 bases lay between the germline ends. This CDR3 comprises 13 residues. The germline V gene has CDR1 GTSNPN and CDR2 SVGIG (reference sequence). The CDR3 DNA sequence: TGTGCCTGGAGTATGTGGTATAATTCACCCCTCCACTTT. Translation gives CAWSMWYNSPLHF.

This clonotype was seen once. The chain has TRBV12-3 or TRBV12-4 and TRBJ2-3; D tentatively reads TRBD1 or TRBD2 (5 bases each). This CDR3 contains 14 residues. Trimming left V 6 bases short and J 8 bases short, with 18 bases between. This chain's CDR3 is CASSLGRRLGTQYF. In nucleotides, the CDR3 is TGTGCCAGCAGCCTGGGACGGAGGCTGGGTACGCAGTATTTT.

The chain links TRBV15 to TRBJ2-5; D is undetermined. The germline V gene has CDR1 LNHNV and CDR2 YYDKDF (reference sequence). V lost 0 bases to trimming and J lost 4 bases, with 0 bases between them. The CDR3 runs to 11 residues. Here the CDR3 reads CATSREETQYF. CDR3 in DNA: TGTGCCACCAGCAGAGAAGAGACCCAGTACTTC. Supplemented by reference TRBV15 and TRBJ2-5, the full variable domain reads DAMVIQNPRYQVTQFGKPVTLSCSQTLNHNVMYWYQQKSSQAPKLLFHYYDKDFNNEADTPDNFQSRRPNTSFCFLDIRSPGLGDTAMYLCATSREETQYFGPGTRLLVL.

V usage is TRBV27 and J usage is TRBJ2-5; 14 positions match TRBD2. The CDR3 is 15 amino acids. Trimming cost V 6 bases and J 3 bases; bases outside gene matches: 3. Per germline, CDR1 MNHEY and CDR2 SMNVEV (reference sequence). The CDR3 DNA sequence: TGTGCCAGCAGCGGACTAGCGGGGGGTGAAGAGACCCAGTACTTC. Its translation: CASSGLAGGEETQYF.

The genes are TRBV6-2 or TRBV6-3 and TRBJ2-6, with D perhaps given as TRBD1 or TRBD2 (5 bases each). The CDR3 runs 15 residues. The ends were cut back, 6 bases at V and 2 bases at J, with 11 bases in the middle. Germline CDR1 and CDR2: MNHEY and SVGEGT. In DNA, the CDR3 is TGTGCCAGCAGCGATATGGGGGCTGGGGCCAACGTCCTGACTTTC. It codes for CASSDMGAGANVLTF.

The CDR3 bases are TGTGCCTGGGCGCAGGGTTCGTACGCGACCCAGTACTTC. This codes for CAWAQGSYATQYF. J is TRBJ2-5 and V is TRBV30, with D possibly TRBD1 on 5 matching bases. The V and J ends lost 5 bases and 7 bases respectively, with 17 bases between them. The CDR3 runs 13 residues. Germline V gene lookup returns CDR1 GTSNPN and CDR2 SVGIG (reference sequence).

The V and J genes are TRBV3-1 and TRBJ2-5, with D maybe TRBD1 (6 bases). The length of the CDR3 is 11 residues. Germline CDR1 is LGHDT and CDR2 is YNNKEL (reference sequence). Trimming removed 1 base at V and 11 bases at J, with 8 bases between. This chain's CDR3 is CASSQGGTQYF. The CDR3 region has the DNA TGTGCCAGCAGCCAAGGTGGGACACAGTACTTC.

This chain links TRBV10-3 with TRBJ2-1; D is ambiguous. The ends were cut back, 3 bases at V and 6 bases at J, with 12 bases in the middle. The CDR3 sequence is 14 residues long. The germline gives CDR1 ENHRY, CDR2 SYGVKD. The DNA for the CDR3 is TGTGCCATCAGTGAAGGTGCCTATGGCAATGAGCAGTTCTTC. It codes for CAISEGAYGNEQFF.

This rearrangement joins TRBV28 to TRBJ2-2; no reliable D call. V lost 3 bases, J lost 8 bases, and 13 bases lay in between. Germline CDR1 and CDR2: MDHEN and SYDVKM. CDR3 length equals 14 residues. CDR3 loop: CASSFSWSAGELFF. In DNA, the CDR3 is TGTGCCAGCAGTTTCAGTTGGAGCGCTGGGGAGCTGTTTTTT. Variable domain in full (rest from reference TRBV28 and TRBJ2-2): DVKVTQSSRYLVKRTGEKVFLECVQDMDHENMFWYRQDPGLGLRLIYFSYDVKMKEKGDIPEGYSVSREKKERFSLILESASTNQTSMYLCASSFSWSAGELFFGEGSRLTVL.

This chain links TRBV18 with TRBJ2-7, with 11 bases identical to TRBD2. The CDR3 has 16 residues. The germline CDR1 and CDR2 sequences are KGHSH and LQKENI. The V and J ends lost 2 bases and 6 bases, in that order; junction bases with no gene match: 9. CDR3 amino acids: CASSPGTGLAALEQYF. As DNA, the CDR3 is TGTGCCAGCTCACCAGGAACGGGACTAGCGGCGCTCGAGCAGTACTTC.

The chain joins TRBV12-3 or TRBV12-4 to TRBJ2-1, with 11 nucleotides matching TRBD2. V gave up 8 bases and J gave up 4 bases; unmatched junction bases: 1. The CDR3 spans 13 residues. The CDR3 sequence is CASGLAGYNEQFF. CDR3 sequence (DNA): TGTGCCAGCGGACTAGCGGGTTACAATGAGCAGTTCTTC.

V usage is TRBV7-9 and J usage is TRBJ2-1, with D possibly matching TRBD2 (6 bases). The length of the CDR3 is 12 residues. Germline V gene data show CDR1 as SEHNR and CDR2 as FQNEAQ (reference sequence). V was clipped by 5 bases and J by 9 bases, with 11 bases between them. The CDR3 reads CASSQVGGEQFF. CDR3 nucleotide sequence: TGTGCCAGCAGCCAGGTGGGGGGTGAGCAGTTCTTC. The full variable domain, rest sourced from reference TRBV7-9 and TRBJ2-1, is DTGVSQNPRHKITKRGQNVTFRCDPISEHNRLYWYRQTLGQGPEFLTYFQNEAQLEKSRLLSDRFSAERPKGSFSTLEIQRTEQGDSAMYLCASSQVGGEQFFGPGTRLTVL.

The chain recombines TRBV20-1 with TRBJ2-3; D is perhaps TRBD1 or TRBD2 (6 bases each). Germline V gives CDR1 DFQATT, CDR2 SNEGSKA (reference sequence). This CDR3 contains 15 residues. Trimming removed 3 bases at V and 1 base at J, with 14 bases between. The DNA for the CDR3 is TGCAGTGCTAGCCGCGACGGGGGCGGCACAGATACGCAGTATTTT. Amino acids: CSASRDGGGTDTQYF.

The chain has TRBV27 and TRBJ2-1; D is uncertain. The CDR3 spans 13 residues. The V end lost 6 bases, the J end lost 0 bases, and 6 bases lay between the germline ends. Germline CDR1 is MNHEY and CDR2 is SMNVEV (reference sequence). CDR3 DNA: TGTGCCAGCAGGCAAAGCTCCTACAATGAGCAGTTCTTC. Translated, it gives CASRQSSYNEQFF.

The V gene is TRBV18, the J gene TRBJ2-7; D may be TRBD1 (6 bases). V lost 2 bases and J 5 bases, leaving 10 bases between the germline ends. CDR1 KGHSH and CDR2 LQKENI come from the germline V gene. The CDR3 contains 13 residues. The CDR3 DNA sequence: TGTGCCAGCTCACCATGGACAGTCGACGAGCAGTACTTC. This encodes CASSPWTVDEQYF.

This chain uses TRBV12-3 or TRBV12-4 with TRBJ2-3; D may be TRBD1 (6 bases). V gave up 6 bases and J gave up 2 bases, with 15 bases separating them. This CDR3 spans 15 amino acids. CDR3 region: CASRRPGHLTDTQYF. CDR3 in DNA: TGTGCCAGCAGAAGACCGGGACACCTCACAGATACGCAGTATTTT.

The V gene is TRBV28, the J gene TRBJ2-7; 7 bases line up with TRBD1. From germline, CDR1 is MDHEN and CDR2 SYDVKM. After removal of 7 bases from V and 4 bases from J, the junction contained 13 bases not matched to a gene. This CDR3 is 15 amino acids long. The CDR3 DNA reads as TGTGCCAGCACCACCACCGGGACAGCAACTTACGAGCAGTACTTC. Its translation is CASTTTGTATYEQYF.

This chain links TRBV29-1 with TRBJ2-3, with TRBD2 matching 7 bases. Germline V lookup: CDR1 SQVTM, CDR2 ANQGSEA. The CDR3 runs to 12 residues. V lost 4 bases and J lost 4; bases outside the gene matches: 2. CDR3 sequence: CSVGREADTQYF. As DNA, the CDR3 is TGCAGCGTTGGTCGGGAGGCAGATACGCAGTATTTT.